Listed below are T cell receptor beta chains from one sample, sequenced in a study of CD8 T cells in ankylosing spondylitis. TCRdb reprocessed the 5' RACE reads with MiXCR, giving one entry per CDR3 protein. Of about 540,000 distinct CDR3 sequences in the sample, approximately 11% were seen once. The sample was blood, either unsorted or a sorted T cell fraction (not recorded which). The receptors shown here come from a male donor with ankylosing spondylitis. Both conserved end residues are part of each CDR3. D genes are given only for firm matches. Clone size appears in some rows only: once, few, many, or a class for an expanded clone.

j_call clone_size cdr3_length d_call v_call cdr3_aa cdr3_nt
TRBJ1-1 NA 15 TRBD1 TRBV7-8 CASSRTGAGDTEAFF TGTGCCAGCAGCCGAACAGGGGCAGGGGACACTGAAGCTTTCTTT
TRBJ2-2 few 17 TRBD2 TRBV20-1 CSASSVVLAGGGGELFF TGCAGTGCTAGTTCGGTAGTTTTAGCGGGAGGTGGCGGGGAGCTGTTTTTT
TRBJ2-1 once 15 NA TRBV6-1 CASSELRGNYNEQFF TGTGCCAGCAGTGAACTTCGCGGGAACTACAATGAGCAGTTCTTC
TRBJ1-1 few 12 NA TRBV20-1 CSATGSLTEAFF TGCAGTGCTACCGGGTCCCTCACTGAAGCTTTCTTT
TRBJ1-5 NA 15 NA TRBV6-5 CASSYAGEVNQPQHF TGTGCCAGCAGTTACGCGGGGGAGGTCAATCAGCCCCAGCATTTT
TRBJ2-3 few 17 NA TRBV29-1 CSVEALPTGVSTDTQYF TGCAGCGTTGAAGCACTCCCGACGGGGGTAAGCACAGATACGCAGTATTTT
TRBJ2-5 NA 14 TRBD2 TRBV7-7 CASSSTTSEETQYF TGTGCCAGCAGCTCCACGACTAGCGAAGAGACCCAGTACTTC
TRBJ2-3 few 15 NA TRBV9 CASSGSGRSADTQYF TGTGCCAGCAGCGGTAGTGGACGATCGGCAGATACGCAGTATTTT
TRBJ1-2 NA 15 TRBD1 TRBV12-3/TRBV12-4 CASSPWDRYDYGYTF TGTGCCAGCAGTCCCTGGGACAGATATGACTATGGCTACACCTTC
TRBJ1-4 NA 11 NA TRBV19 CASSIYEKLFF TGTGCCAGTAGTATCTATGAAAAACTGTTTTTT
TRBJ1-1 few 14 NA TRBV2 CASRTNGGDTEAFF TGTGCCAGCAGGACTAACGGGGGGGACACTGAAGCTTTCTTT
TRBJ2-5 NA 17 TRBD2 TRBV29-1 CSVAGTSGIGSLETQYF TGCAGCGTTGCCGGGACTAGCGGGATCGGGTCCTTAGAGACCCAGTACTTC
TRBJ2-3 many 12 NA TRBV12-3/TRBV12-4 CASSFFSGTQYF TGTGCCAGCAGTTTCTTTAGCGGTACGCAGTATTTT
TRBJ2-1 few 15 NA TRBV5-1 CASSLGLDAHNEQFF TGCGCCAGCAGCTTGGGGCTAGACGCTCACAATGAGCAGTTCTTC
TRBJ1-4 NA 16 NA TRBV12-3/TRBV12-4 CASSWDGKATNEKLFF TGTGCCAGCAGTTGGGACGGAAAAGCAACTAATGAAAAACTGTTTTTT
TRBJ1-1 many 13 NA TRBV11-3 CASSLGSNTEAFF TGTGCCAGCAGCTTAGGGTCGAACACTGAAGCTTTCTTT
TRBJ2-3 NA 13 NA TRBV4-2 CASSPRVPDTQYF TGTGCCAGCAGCCCGAGGGTCCCAGATACGCAGTATTTT
TRBJ1-2 NA 13 NA TRBV7-9 CASSKSANYGYTF TGTGCCAGCTCGAAGTCAGCCAACTATGGCTACACCTTC
TRBJ2-3 NA 15 TRBD2 TRBV20-1 CSALTSGRSTDTQYF TGCAGTGCCTTGACTAGCGGGAGAAGCACAGATACGCAGTATTTT
TRBJ2-7 few 14 NA TRBV7-9 CASSGVSSSYEQYF TGTGCCAGCTCCGGGGTGTCGAGCTCCTACGAGCAGTACTTC
TRBJ1-1 NA 14 NA TRBV5-1 CASSLAKGDTEAFF TGCGCCAGCAGCTTGGCGAAGGGGGACACTGAAGCTTTCTTT
TRBJ2-1 few 15 TRBD2 TRBV7-6 CASSSWTSGSNEQFF TGTGCCAGCAGCTCCTGGACTAGCGGGAGCAATGAGCAGTTCTTC
TRBJ1-1 many 14 TRBD1 TRBV29-1 CSVEGVTGAGKAFF TGCAGCGTTGAAGGTGTGACAGGGGCGGGTAAGGCTTTCTTT
TRBJ1-4 many 15 TRBD1 TRBV5-6 CASSSPGQGNEKLFF TGCGCCAGCAGTTCTCCGGGACAGGGGAATGAAAAACTGTTTTTT
TRBJ2-7 few 17 NA TRBV7-4 CASSLVPLLSSSYEQYF TGTGCCAGCAGCTTAGTGCCCCTATTATCGAGCTCCTACGAGCAGTACTTC
TRBJ1-2 NA 14 TRBD1 TRBV5-4 CASSWGSTGNGYTF TGTGCCAGCAGCTGGGGCTCGACAGGGAATGGCTACACCTTC
TRBJ2-7 NA 12 NA TRBV30 CAWSHPRDEQYF TGTGCCTGGAGTCATCCCCGCGACGAGCAGTACTTC
TRBJ1-3 few 14 TRBD1 TRBV4-1 CASSPGTGGDTIYF TGCGCCAGCAGTCCCGGGACAGGGGGTGACACCATATATTTT
TRBJ1-2 NA 8 NA TRBV7-9 CATGGYTF TGTGCCACAGGGGGCTACACCTTC
TRBJ2-7 few 14 TRBD2 TRBV5-1 CASSLTAGVDEQYF TGCGCCAGCAGCTTGACTGCGGGAGTGGACGAGCAGTACTTC
TRBJ2-1 few 16 TRBD2 TRBV20-1 CSASPQGLAGRNEQFF TGCAGTGCTTCTCCCCAAGGCCTAGCGGGACGGAATGAGCAGTTCTTC
TRBJ1-2 few 15 TRBD1 TRBV5-4 CASSLRQGVDYGYTF TGTGCCAGCAGCTTGAGACAGGGGGTGGACTATGGCTACACCTTC
TRBJ1-1 many 13 NA TRBV6-6 CASLQASNTEAFF TGTGCCAGTCTACAGGCCTCGAACACTGAAGCTTTCTTT
TRBJ2-3 many 14 TRBD2 TRBV5-1 CASQSGGGADTQYF TGCGCCAGCCAGTCGGGAGGCGGGGCAGATACGCAGTATTTT
TRBJ1-1 few 15 NA TRBV4-2 CASSLRGGVNTEAFF TGTGCCAGCAGCCTGCGGGGGGGTGTGAACACTGAAGCTTTCTTT
TRBJ1-1 NA 15 NA TRBV29-1 CSVEVEWGLDTEAFF TGCAGCGTTGAAGTTGAGTGGGGGTTGGACACTGAAGCTTTCTTT